The sequence of this T cell receptor beta chain was determined in a study of blood T cell repertoires in COVID-19. Across the study: Some COVID-19 samples were acute and others convalescent; all came from the United States, Italy and Spain.

The authors' processing: Reference gene primer amplification in the assay estimated nucleated cell counts. TCRdb's copy holds only in-frame clones and misses some; the assay was immunoSEQ multiplex PCR. V and J calls and clone size follow that table, whereas D and trimming were derived from the DNA. Of about 250,000 clones in the sample, roughly 83% are singletons; the top ten hold over 5.5%. There are a few counts of this clone. Germline-derived CDR1 and CDR2 are LGHDT and YNNKEL (reference sequence). This CDR3 spans 11 amino acids. Trimming pared 6 bases from V and 8 bases from J, leaving 10 bases between.

Sequenced: peripheral blood. The sequence derives from a woman aged 80 or older with COVID-19, enrolled during active disease. The chain uses TRBV3-1 (or the pseudogene TRBV3-2) and TRBJ1-2; D might be TRBD1 (5 bases). The CDR3 loop is CASSLKGGYTF. In nucleotides, the CDR3 is TGTGCCAGCAGTCTGAAGGGGGGCTACACCTTC.